The TCR beta chain described here comes from a study of T cells after yellow fever vaccination (dated by TCRdb to between 2018 and 2021). The study in broad terms: Libraries from fractions with low cell numbers were prepared with the SMART-Seq v4 Ultra Low Input RNA kit. To follow T-cell clones before and after primary and booster YFV17D yellow fever vaccination, bulk TCR alpha and beta repertoires were sequenced over time. Two healthy male donors, one aged 18 to 30 and one aged 30 to 40 years, were included in the cohort. Blood was drawn at multiple timepoints before and after primary and secondary immunization, with bulk PBMC replicates and cell subsets isolated.

As regards this clonotype: What antigen it recognizes has not been identified. Qualities for individual bases were not recorded, and no much larger clone is one base off.

Summary of the overall study and its limitations: Computational filtering was needed because FACS-sorted repertoires could contain abundant contaminating clonotypes from the bulk population. The study included only two donors, which limits how far the findings can be generalized. A small share of clonotypes was detected in both CD4 and CD8 compartments, with the overlap likely arising from convergent recombination. Compared with the primary T-cell response, the secondary T-cell response was weaker but faster, peaking on day 5 rather than day 15. After the booster, most of the clones that had expanded following primary vaccination were detected again (almost 98% of CD4 and roughly 90% of CD8), which suggests that memory was broadly maintained.

Synthesis of TCR cDNA relied on 5'RACE template switching, a step that introduced a universal primer site along with unique molecular identifiers. cDNA synthesis was primed from both the TCR alpha and TCR beta constant segments. Library amplification used two PCR steps, and the second PCR step added sample barcodes and sequencing adapters. Sequencing of the libraries was done on either Illumina HiSeq 2500 (2x100 bp) or NovaSeq (2x150 bp). In the original analysis: Demultiplexing of reads and collapsing into UMI consensus sequences were performed with MIGEC, and V(D)J alignment was carried out with MiXCR. Clonotypes responding to the vaccine were identified with edgeR on replicate PBMC samples, with the criteria of FDR below 0.01 and a log2 fold change above 5 up to day 15. Each bulk clonotype was labeled CD4 or CD8 based on which sequenced repertoire, CD4 or CD8, contained the clonotype at higher abundance. Through fastp at Q25 and MiXCR, TCRdb rebuilt clones from the public reads, retaining in-frame beta chains. Here each entry gathers all rows of one CDR3 protein and keeps the most common genes and DNA. The V and J calls shown here were made by TCRdb, not taken from the authors' results. This sample holds 360,000 or so distinct CDR3 sequences; roughly 12% were observed only once. The top ten hold around 18% of the sample.

This specimen's treatment or condition label, per the study, means: live attenuated yellow fever vaccine strain. Two biological replicates of bulk PBMCs were collected at each blood-draw timepoint. PBMCs were isolated from peripheral blood using a standard Ficoll-Paque protocol. RNA was extracted with TriZol from bulk PBMCs, CD4 and CD8 fractions, and dextramer-positive and dextramer-negative fractions. The clonotype originates from a man younger than 35 who received the YFV17D yellow fever vaccine. This specimen consisted of PBMCs, obtained on the day of the first yellow fever vaccination.

The sequence in DNA is TGTGCCAGCAGGAAGACCGTCTACGAGCAGTACTTC. The resulting protein is CASRKTVYEQYF. The chain employs TRBV6-2 or TRBV6-3 and TRBJ2-7; too little of a D gene remains to name it. CDR1 and CDR2 are read off the germline V gene as MNHEY and SVGEGT. The V end loses 6 bases and the J end loses 3 bases, and a stretch of 9 bases separates them. The CDR3, cysteine through phenylalanine, is 12 amino acids long. Of the read, only the CDR3 DNA is kept; its 36 bases are in frame from base 1.